Following are 10 T cell receptor beta chains from one sample sequenced in a study of human T cells and chemical hapten exposure. This sample's time point: patch test 2, 6 weeks after DPC sensitization. The treatment was: therapeutic diphenylcyclopropenone sensitization with weekly scalp DPC. In TCRdb, the RACE reads were re-called with MiXCR into one record per CDR3 protein. The data contain 84,000 or so distinct CDR3 sequences, 10% of them singletons. The starting material was whole blood, obtained in connection with sensitization to the hapten diphenylcyclopropenone (DPC). The receptor source for this set is a woman in her thirties with alopecia areata. Some clones in this sample may be carry-over from other donors' samples.

The chain recombines TRBV5-4 with TRBJ1-5; 9 nucleotides match TRBD1. Germline V gives CDR1 SGHNT, CDR2 YYREEE (reference sequence). V shed 4 bases and J 1 base; nucleotides not matched to a gene: 3. The CDR3 runs 15 residues. The DNA for the CDR3 is TGTGCCAGCAGCCCGGGACAGGGAAGCAATCAGCCCCAGCATTTT. This encodes CASSPGQGSNQPQHF. The full variable domain, with the rest looked up from reference TRBV5-4 and TRBJ1-5, is ETGVTQSPTHLIKTRGQQVTLRCSSQSGHNTVSWYQQALGQGPQFIFQYYREEENGRGNFPPRFSGLQFPNYSSELNVNALELDDSALYLCASSPGQGSNQPQHFGDGTRLSIL.

The genes are TRBV29-1 and TRBJ1-1; D is perhaps TRBD1 (6 bases). CDR3 length: 12 amino acids. V was pared by 6 bases and J by 1 base, with 9 bases between. From germline, CDR1 is SQVTM and CDR2 ANQGSEA. CDR3: CSVDRRNTEAFF. The CDR3, as DNA: TGCAGCGTGGACAGACGGAACACTGAAGCTTTCTTT.

This clonotype was picked up many times. The chain joins TRBV12-3 or TRBV12-4 to TRBJ1-6; tentatively, D is TRBD1 (5 bases). Trimming took 5 bases from V and 5 from J, leaving 13 bases between them. The CDR3 is made up of 15 amino acids. DNA of the CDR3: TGTGCCAGCAGTCTAGAAACAGGAGATAATTCACCCCTCCACTTT. Protein sequence: CASSLETGDNSPLHF.

This clonotype was detected only a few times. The CDR3 DNA follows: TGCGCCAGCAGCCAAGAAGTCTATCTAACAGGGGGTGTTAAGTATTCACCCCTCCACTTT. Protein: CASSQEVYLTGGVKYSPLHF. The chain links TRBV4-3 to TRBJ1-6; TRBD1 matches at 8 bases. The CDR3 has 20 residues. V lost 0 bases, J lost 8 bases, and 18 bases stayed unmatched. Germline V lookup: CDR1 LGHNA, CDR2 YSLEER.

Ten or more counts support this clonotype. This chain uses TRBV7-9 with TRBJ1-1; TRBD1 matches 10 bases. V shed 6 bases and J 4 bases; nucleotides not matched to a gene: 8. There are 15 residues in the CDR3. Germline CDR1 is SEHNR and CDR2 is FQNEAQ (reference sequence). CDR3 in DNA: TGTGCCAGCAGACATAGGGACAGGGGTATCACTGAAGCTTTCTTT. This codes for CASRHRDRGITEAFF.

This clonotype was recorded at least ten times. This sequence joins TRBV20-1 and TRBJ1-4; D call uncertain. Germline loops: CDR1 DFQATT, CDR2 SNEGSKA (reference sequence). V was trimmed by 0 bases and J by 4 bases, leaving 9 bases between them. CDR3 length: 14 residues. This CDR3 is CSARDWQYNEKLFF. The CDR3 DNA reads as TGCAGTGCTAGAGATTGGCAGTATAATGAAAAACTGTTTTTT.

V gene TRBV29-1 combines with J gene TRBJ2-7; TRBD1 aligns across 10 bases. Per the germline V gene, CDR1 is SQVTM and CDR2 is ANQGSEA. The CDR3 consists of 13 residues. V trimming: 7 bases; J trimming: 5 bases; junction bases outside the gene matches: 8. CDR3 in amino acids: CSARDRGIDEQYF. Written as DNA, the CDR3 is TGCAGCGCTAGGGACAGGGGTATAGACGAGCAGTACTTC.

The chain joins TRBV18 to TRBJ1-4, with D perhaps matching TRBD1 (6 bases). There are 16 residues in the CDR3. Trimming removed 4 bases from V and 4 bases from J, with 16 bases in between. Germline V gene data show CDR1 as KGHSH and CDR2 as LQKENI. In DNA form, the CDR3 reads TGTGCCAGCTCACGGGATGCCCAGGGGATTAATGAAAAACTGTTTTTT. This codes for CASSRDAQGINEKLFF.

This clonotype came up a few times. The chain is built from TRBV7-2 and TRBJ2-1; weak D call: TRBD1 (6 bases). The germline CDR1 and CDR2 sequences are SGHTA and FQGNSA. This CDR3 comprises 15 residues. V was clipped by 0 bases and J by 7 bases, with 13 bases between them. CDR3 sequence: CASSLAPNRANEQFF. The CDR3 coding sequence is TGTGCCAGCAGCTTAGCTCCGAACAGGGCAAATGAGCAGTTCTTC.

V is TRBV5-6 and J is TRBJ2-5; D unclear. The CDR3 is 14 residues long. V was pared by 3 bases and J by 2 bases, with 11 bases between. The germline V gene encodes CDR1 SGHDT and CDR2 YYEEEE. The CDR3 reads CASSYTYGQETQYF. DNA of the CDR3: TGTGCCAGCAGCTATACCTATGGTCAAGAGACCCAGTACTTC.